Listed below are T cell receptor beta chains from one sample, sequenced in a study of control samples from healthy donors and cancer patients. Libraries were prepared by immunoSEQ multiplex PCR; TCRdb keeps only in-frame clonotypes and omits some of them. The data contain around 77,000 clones, around 94% of them singletons. Sequencing used blood. Source of these receptors: a woman aged 55-69 years in good health. Each CDR3 is given with its conserved first and last residue. A D gene is named only where the DNA matches it firmly. Size is omitted from some rows. Given values are once, few, many or a class for expanded clones.

once	TRBD1	TRBJ2-5	TRBV5-1	TGCGCCAGCAGCAGGGACAGGGAAGAAGAGACCCAGTACTTC	CASSRDREEETQYF
-	-	TRBJ2-7	TRBV28	TGTGCCAGCAGTTTAAGATACGAGCAGTACTTC	CASSLRYEQYF
-	TRBD2	TRBJ2-7	TRBV19	TGTGCCAGTAGTGCGTCCGGGACTAGCGCTTACGAGCAGTACTTC	CASSASGTSAYEQYF
-	TRBD2	TRBJ2-7	TRBV7-2	TGTGCCAGCAGCCCGAGGCTACTAGCGGGAGGCCCTTTGGAGCAGTACTTC	CASSPRLLAGGPLEQYF
-	TRBD2	TRBJ2-2	TRBV5-4	TGTGCCAGCAGCCGGGGACTAGCGGGACTGAACACCGGGGAGCTGTTTTTT	CASSRGLAGLNTGELFF
-	TRBD2	TRBJ2-7	TRBV10-1	TGCGCCAGCAGTGAAGGGCTAGCGGGTCCCTACGAGCAGTACTTC	CASSEGLAGPYEQYF
-	-	TRBJ1-2	TRBV27	TGTGCCAGCAGCCCACCTGGACGGATCTATGGCTACACCTTC	CASSPPGRIYGYTF
-	-	TRBJ1-2	TRBV7-9	TGTGCCAGCAGCAACAGGGATTATGGCTACACCTTC	CASSNRDYGYTF
-	TRBD2	TRBJ2-2	TRBV25-1	TGTGCCAGCAGTGAAATAAGGCCAGCGGGAGCCGGGGAGCTGTTTTTT	CASSEIRPAGAGELFF
-	TRBD1	TRBJ1-4	TRBV19	TGTGCCTCAAACAACCGGGACAGGGGTAATGAAAAACTGTTTTTT	CASNNRDRGNEKLFF
few	-	TRBJ1-6	TRBV24-1	TGTGCCACCAGTGATTCCTACACGAATTCACCCCTCCACTTT	CATSDSYTNSPLHF
-	-	TRBJ2-1	TRBV4-1	TGCGCCAGCAGCCTAAAGCCGAGGGCCAGCAATGAGCAGTTCTTC	CASSLKPRASNEQFF
-	TRBD1	TRBJ1-2	TRBV3-1/TRBV3-2	TGTGCCAGCAGCCAAGGACAGGGGACTGGCTACACCTTC	CASSQGQGTGYTF
-	-	TRBJ2-3	TRBV5-1	TGCGCCAGCAGCCTTAACACAGATACGCAGTATTTT	CASSLNTDTQYF
-	TRBD1	TRBJ2-7	TRBV7-9	TGTGCCAGCTCCAAAGGTGGGACAGGGCAGGAGCAGTACTTC	CASSKGGTGQEQYF
-	-	TRBJ2-3	TRBV18	TGTGCCAGCTCACCTCGACAGATCACAGATACGCAGTATTTT	CASSPRQITDTQYF
-	-	TRBJ2-5	TRBV30	TGTGCCTGGAGTGCATCTGGGGGAGAGACCCAGTACTTC	CAWSASGGETQYF
-	-	TRBJ1-1	TRBV11-2	TGTGCCAGCAGCCGAACAGGGACCTTGAACACTGAAGCTTTCTTT	CASSRTGTLNTEAFF
-	-	TRBJ2-2	TRBV19	TGTGCCAGTAGTATCGAAGGGGCCCTCAACACCGGGGAGCTGTTTTTT	CASSIEGALNTGELFF
-	-	TRBJ1-1	TRBV28	TGTGCCAGCATCCGTCGGACGTACAGGAACATGAACACTGAAGCTTTCTTT	CASIRRTYRNMNTEAFF
-	-	TRBJ1-2	TRBV18	TGTGCCAGCTCATCCGACAGGAGCTATGGCTACACCTTC	CASSSDRSYGYTF
-	TRBD1	TRBJ2-7	TRBV5-1	TGCGCCAGCAGCAAGGGGACAGCCAACACCTACGAGCAGTACTTC	CASSKGTANTYEQYF
-	-	TRBJ2-3	TRBV5-4	TGTGCCAGCAGCTTAGATCAAGATACGCAGTATTTT	CASSLDQDTQYF
-	TRBD2	TRBJ2-1	TRBV3-1/TRBV3-2	TGTGCCAGCAGCCAAGAAATGGCTAGCGGGAGAGTTGAGCAGTTCTTC	CASSQEMASGRVEQFF
-	TRBD2	TRBJ2-7	TRBV7-6	TGTGCCAGCAGCTTAGGTGCTAGCGGGAACTACGAGCAGTACTTC	CASSLGASGNYEQYF
-	TRBD1	TRBJ2-5	TRBV11-2	TGTGCCAGCAGCTTAGGACAGGGTGGAGAGACCCAGTACTTC	CASSLGQGGETQYF
-	-	TRBJ1-2	TRBV18	TGTGCCAGCTCACCCGCAGGGAGCTCTAACTATGGCTACACCTTC	CASSPAGSSNYGYTF
-	-	TRBJ2-5	TRBV2	TGTGCCAGCAATAGGGGGAACATGGCCCAAGAGACCCAGTACTTC	CASNRGNMAQETQYF
once	-	TRBJ2-3	TRBV11-2	TGTGCCAGCAGCCCAAGAGCCGCCACAGATACGCAGTATTTT	CASSPRAATDTQYF
once	-	TRBJ1-1	TRBV7-3	TGTGCCAGCAGCTTGACAGTAAAGAACACTGAAGCTTTCTTT	CASSLTVKNTEAFF
-	TRBD1	TRBJ1-1	TRBV28	TGTGCCAGCAGTACCCCGGGCAGGGGGAGAGAAGCTTTCTTT	CASSTPGRGREAFF
-	-	TRBJ1-4	TRBV18	TGTGCCAGCTCACTCGCCGGGACGGGAAATGAAAAACTGTTTTTT	CASSLAGTGNEKLFF
-	TRBD2	TRBJ2-3	TRBV9	TGTGCCAGCAGCGTTGGGCTAGCGGGACGCACAGATACGCAGTATTTT	CASSVGLAGRTDTQYF
-	-	TRBJ2-5	TRBV4-1	TGCGCCAGCAGCCAAGGGTCTCAAGAGACCCAGTACTTC	CASSQGSQETQYF
-	TRBD2	TRBJ2-3	TRBV6-4	TGTGCCAGCAGTGACCTATTTGGACTAGCGGGAGAGGGACCTAGCACAGATACGCAGTATTTT	CASSDLFGLAGEGPSTDTQYF
once	-	TRBJ2-1	TRBV19	TGTGCCAGTACCTTGCGGGGCTCCTACAATGAGCAGTTCTTC	CASTLRGSYNEQFF
once	TRBD2	TRBJ2-1	TRBV11-3	TGTGCCAGCAGCGACTACGGACTAGCGGGAATGAATGAGCAGTTCTTC	CASSDYGLAGMNEQFF
-	-	TRBJ1-2	TRBV18	TGTGCCAGCTCACCGGCCAGGACACCGATTTACTATGGCTACACCTTC	CASSPARTPIYYGYTF
-	TRBD1	TRBJ1-6	TRBV28	TGTGCCAGCAGCGGACAGGGTTATTCACCCCTCCACTTT	CASSGQGYSPLHF
-	-	TRBJ1-5	TRBV21-1	TGTGCCAGCAGCTCTCGGACAGGGGAAAGCGGTCAGCCCCAGCATTTT	CASSSRTGESGQPQHF
-	TRBD1	TRBJ1-4	TRBV18	TGTGCCAGCTCACCGCAACAGGGGGCGCGTAATGAAAAACTGTTTTTT	CASSPQQGARNEKLFF
-	TRBD2	TRBJ2-7	TRBV29-1	TGCAGCGTCCAGAGCGGGGTTAATACGTACGAGCAGTACTTC	CSVQSGVNTYEQYF
few	-	TRBJ1-5	TRBV4-3	TGCGCCAGCAGCCAAGATATTTATGGGCCCCAGCATTTT	CASSQDIYGPQHF
-	-	TRBJ2-7	TRBV10-3	TGTGCCATCAGAGAAGGGACGGAGAGCTACGAGCAGTACTTC	CAIREGTESYEQYF
once	TRBD1	TRBJ2-2	TRBV28	TGTGCCACCCGACAGGGTGGCGGGGAGCTGTTTTTT	CATRQGGGELFF
-	-	TRBJ1-1	TRBV7-9	TGTGCCAGCAGCTTACAAGAGACTGAAGCTTTCTTT	CASSLQETEAFF
-	-	TRBJ2-7	TRBV25-1	TGTGCCAGCAGTGAATGGCACGAGCAGTACTTC	CASSEWHEQYF
-	TRBD2	TRBJ2-5	TRBV28	TGTGCCAGCAGTTTCCCCTCAGCGGGAGGGCCCGAGACCCAGTACTTC	CASSFPSAGGPETQYF
-	TRBD2	TRBJ2-1	TRBV14	TGTGCCAGCAGCCCAAGATTACGCGTCGCGGGAGATGAGCAGTTCTTC	CASSPRLRVAGDEQFF
-	-	TRBJ1-5	TRBV10-3	TGTGCCATCAGTGAGTCGAGCGGCAGGAGAAGGGGTTCGGCCCAGCATTTT	CAISESSGRRRGSAQHF
-	TRBD1	TRBJ2-5	TRBV7-3	TGTGCCAGCAGCCGACAGGGGCTGGAAGAGACCCAGTACTTC	CASSRQGLEETQYF
-	-	TRBJ2-7	TRBV27	TGTGCCAGCAGTTGGAATAGCCTCGACGAGCAGTACTTC	CASSWNSLDEQYF
-	-	TRBJ1-6	TRBV12-1	TGTGCCAGCAGCTCATCCGGGACAGGGGTTCATAATTCACCCCTCCACTTT	CASSSSGTGVHNSPLHF
-	TRBD2	TRBJ2-3	TRBV19	TGTGCCAGTAGTACTAGCGGGAGCACAGATACGCAGTATTTT	CASSTSGSTDTQYF